The 27 T cell receptor beta chains reported below all come from one sample, sequenced in a study of blood T cells in healthy people across ages. It was with a sample-barcoded 5' primer and a J-beta primer mix that a second PCR of about 6 to 12 cycles was run. Via MiXCR, TCRdb re-called the 5' RACE reads, giving one row per CDR3 protein. The sample has about 600,000 distinct CDR3 sequences, 40% to 50% seen once; the top ten hold just under 25%. Sample: blood. All receptors come from a man aged 80 or over in good health.

CDR3 region: CASTRTGPNTGELFF. Here the CDR3 DNA reads TGTGCCAGCACGCGGACAGGGCCGAACACCGGGGAGCTGTTTTTT. The J gene is TRBJ2-2, the V gene TRBV12-3 or TRBV12-4; TRBD1 aligns across 8 bases. This CDR3 region has 15 residues. Trimming cost V 7 bases and J 0 bases; bases outside gene matches: 4.

CDR3 DNA: TGCAGTGCTAGAGATGGGGGGCGTAACACAGATACGCAGTATTTT. Translating gives CSARDGGRNTDTQYF. The chain has TRBV20-1 and TRBJ2-3; D is perhaps TRBD1 or TRBD2 (6 bases each). V was shortened by 0 bases and J by 2 bases, with 12 bases between the two germline ends. Germline CDR1 is DFQATT and CDR2 is SNEGSKA (reference sequence). CDR3 length equals 15 residues.

The CDR3 nucleotides read TGTGCCAGTTCTACTCTGGGCGGGGTAACCTACGAGCAGTACTTC. Translating it yields CASSTLGGVTYEQYF. The V and J genes are TRBV28 and TRBJ2-7; a possible D gene is TRBD2 (6 bases). CDR1 and CDR2 (germline): MDHEN, SYDVKM. The length of the CDR3 is 15 residues. The V end lost 9 bases, the J end lost 2 bases, and 20 bases lay between the germline ends.

The V and J genes are TRBV4-1 and TRBJ1-6; unclear D gene. The CDR3 spans 15 residues. Deletions cut 2 bases from V and 8 bases from J, with 13 bases between. Germline V gene lookup returns CDR1 MGHRA and CDR2 YSYEKL. The CDR3 sequence is CASSQREDGDSPLHF. DNA of the CDR3: TGCGCCAGCAGCCAAAGGGAGGATGGGGATTCACCCCTCCACTTT.

This clonotype was observed a handful of times. The genes are TRBV2 and TRBJ2-1; D unresolved. This CDR3 comprises 14 residues. The germline gives CDR1 SNHLY, CDR2 FYNNEI. The V and J ends lost 7 bases and 8 bases respectively, with 18 bases between them. This CDR3 reads CASKSETIGDEQFF. The DNA of the CDR3 is TGTGCCAGCAAGTCAGAGACAATTGGGGATGAGCAGTTCTTC. Complete variable domain (other parts from reference TRBV2 and TRBJ2-1): EPEVTQTPSHQVTQMGQEVILRCVPISNHLYFYWYRQILGQKVEFLVSFYNNEISEKSEIFDDQFSVERPDGSNFTLKIRSTKLEDSAMYFCASKSETIGDEQFFGPGTRLTVL.

Regarding this clonotype: An end of the junction does not agree with germline; a read error may underlie this. The rearrangement uses TRBV27 and TRBJ2-1, with TRBD2 as a possible D gene (6 bases). Germline-derived CDR1 and CDR2 are MNHEY and SMNVEV (reference sequence). This CDR3 spans 13 amino acids. For the CDR3, the DNA is TGTGCCAACAGTGCGGGATCTTACAATGAGCAGTTCTTC. Protein product: CANSAGSYNEQFF.

This clonotype was detected a few times. V and J are TRBV29-1 and TRBJ2-7; TRBD2 might be the D (5 bases). The CDR3 covers 12 residues. CDR1 is SQVTM, CDR2 ANQGSEA, per germline. The V end was cut by 2 bases, the J end by 3 bases, with 8 bases between. CDR3 in DNA: TGCAGCGTTGAAAGCGGCGGCTACGAGCAGTACTTC. Its translation: CSVESGGYEQYF.

This clonotype turned up a few times. The rearrangement uses TRBV7-2 and TRBJ2-3; 13 nucleotides agree with TRBD2. Germline V CDR1 and CDR2: SGHTA, FQGNSA. The CDR3 loop spans 16 amino acids. J was trimmed by 8 bases and V by 4 bases; bases with no gene match: 9. CDR3 sequence reads: CASSSLTSGGFGTQYF. CDR3 coding DNA: TGTGCCAGCAGCTCCCTGACTAGCGGGGGGTTTGGTACGCAGTATTTT. Full variable domain (rest looked up from reference TRBV7-2 and TRBJ2-3): GAGVSQSPSNKVTEKGKDVELRCDPISGHTALYWYRQSLGQGLEFLIYFQGNSAPDKSGLPSDRFSAERTGGSVSTLTIQRTQQEDSAVYLCASSSLTSGGFGTQYFGPGTRLTVL.

This rearrangement joins TRBV5-1 to TRBJ2-5; D unclear. The J call is uncertain, as TRBJ2-7 better fits the DNA end. The CDR3 extends over 17 amino acids. CDR1 and CDR2 (germline): SGHRS, YFSETQ. CDR3 in DNA: TGCGCCAGCAAGCAGCTTGGGTCAGGAAACCATCTCTACGAGCAGTACTTC. Translating it yields CASKQLGSGNHLYEQYF.

This clonotype showed up just a few times. The CDR3 region has the DNA TGTGCCAGCAGCTTAGACCGGGGGCTGGGCGACTATGGCTACACCTTC. Its protein is CASSLDRGLGDYGYTF. The chain is built from TRBV7-9 and TRBJ1-2, with D maybe TRBD1 (6 bases). The germline CDR1 and CDR2 sequences are SEHNR and FQNEAQ (reference sequence). The germline V and J ends were trimmed by 1 base and 3 bases, with 15 bases remaining between them. The CDR3 is made up of 16 amino acids.

This clonotype was counted between two and nine times. This chain uses TRBV7-3 with TRBJ1-2, with a tentative D call TRBD1 (5 bases). The CDR3 spans 15 residues. The V gene's germline CDR1 is SGHTA and CDR2 FQGTGA. V was clipped by 2 bases and J by 2 bases, with 12 bases between them. Written as DNA, the CDR3 is TGTGCCAGCAGCTTAGCCGTGGGGGGGAACTATGGCTACACCTTC. The encoded protein is CASSLAVGGNYGYTF.

The rearrangement joins TRBV27 to TRBJ2-7; D call uncertain. The CDR3 totals 14 residues. The germline V and J ends were trimmed by 6 bases and 4 bases, with 16 bases remaining between them. Germline assignment: CDR1 MNHEY and CDR2 SMNVEV (reference sequence). CDR3 in DNA: TGTGCCAGCAGCGCCAGTCCGGTTTCATACGAGCAGTACTTC. The encoded protein is CASSASPVSYEQYF.

The chain combines TRBV28 with TRBJ1-1; weak D call: TRBD1 (6 bases). The CDR3 runs 15 residues. Germline CDR1 reads MDHEN; CDR2 reads SYDVKM. V was cut by 1 base and J by 0 bases, with 9 bases left in between. The CDR3 sequence is CASSLFQGMNTEAFF. DNA of the CDR3: TGTGCCAGCAGTTTATTTCAGGGGATGAACACTGAAGCTTTCTTT. The full variable domain, completed using reference TRBV28 and TRBJ1-1, is DVKVTQSSRYLVKRTGEKVFLECVQDMDHENMFWYRQDPGLGLRLIYFSYDVKMKEKGDIPEGYSVSREKKERFSLILESASTNQTSMYLCASSLFQGMNTEAFFGQGTRLTVV.

V and J are TRBV6-5 and TRBJ2-1, with 8 bases identical to TRBD2. Near its end, the DNA agrees better with TRBJ2-7, so the J call may be wrong. Germline V lookup: CDR1 MNHEY, CDR2 SVGAGI. This CDR3 is built from 16 residues. The DNA for the CDR3 is TGTGCCAGCAGTTACCTAGCGGGTGGCCATTACAATGAGCAGTACTTC. This sequence encodes CASSYLAGGHYNEQYF.

The chain links TRBV15 to TRBJ1-6; the D is unclear. The germline CDR1 and CDR2 sequences are LNHNV and YYDKDF (reference sequence). The V end was cut by 5 bases, the J end by 13 bases, with 12 bases between. The CDR3 is 12 residues long. The CDR3 region is CATSPLGSPLHF. CDR3 sequence (DNA): TGTGCCACCAGCCCCCTAGGGTCGCCCCTCCACTTT.

This chain links TRBV6-6 with TRBJ2-2; 8 nucleotides agree with TRBD1. With V trimmed by 5 bases and J by 7 bases, 6 bases remained unmatched. The CDR3 has 14 residues. Germline loops: CDR1 MNHNY, CDR2 SVGAGI (reference sequence). CDR3 coding DNA: TGTGCCAGCAGTACGATACAGGGGGACGGGGAGCTGTTTTTT. Amino acid sequence: CASSTIQGDGELFF.

The rearrangement joins TRBV7-9 to TRBJ2-7, with a weak D call TRBD1 (6 bases). The CDR3 covers 16 residues. Germline CDR1 reads SEHNR; CDR2 reads FQNEAQ (reference sequence). The germline V and J ends were trimmed by 5 bases and 0 bases, with 17 bases remaining between them. This chain's CDR3 is CASSQTQGRSSYEQYF. The CDR3, as DNA: TGTGCCAGCAGCCAGACCCAGGGGAGAAGCTCCTACGAGCAGTACTTC.

This CDR3 reads CSAITTSSYNEQYF. The CDR3 DNA is TGCAGTGCCATAACGACCAGCTCCTACAATGAGCAGTACTTC. This chain joins TRBV20-1 and TRBJ2-1; D ambiguous. The assigned J gene may be wrong: the sequence end matches TRBJ2-7 better. The length of the CDR3 is 14 residues. Per germline, CDR1 DFQATT and CDR2 SNEGSKA (reference sequence).

As to this clonotype: A junction boundary mismatches the germline segment, possibly from a read error. The chain couples TRBV29-1 to TRBJ2-3; maybe TRBD2 (5 bases). Germline-derived CDR1 and CDR2 are SQVTM and ANQGSEA. This CDR3 has 13 residues. CDR3 bases: TGCAGCGTTGAAGATCTGCCCCGGGATAGGCAGTATTTT. Protein sequence: CSVEDLPRDRQYF.

The chain couples TRBV12-3 or TRBV12-4 to TRBJ2-3; a weak D match, TRBD2 (6 bases). The CDR3 loop spans 15 amino acids. V lost 6 bases, J lost 0 bases, and 13 bases lay in between. DNA for the CDR3: TGTGCCAGCAGCGCCGGGACTTATAGCACAGATACGCAGTATTTT. It codes for CASSAGTYSTDTQYF.

The rearrangement links TRBV24-1 to TRBJ2-3; D may be TRBD1 (6 bases). The V end lost 9 bases, the J end lost 1 base, and 16 bases lay between the germline ends. CDR1 and CDR2 (germline): KGHDR, SFDVKD. This CDR3 region has 15 residues. CDR3 nucleotide sequence: TGTGCCACCGGTGGCACCTCAGGGGGCACAGATACGCAGTATTTT. Residues: CATGGTSGGTDTQYF.

This clonotype was counted a few times. This chain connects TRBV7-2 to TRBJ2-3; 10 bases align to TRBD2. The trim removed 6 bases at V and 2 bases at J, leaving 5 bases unmatched. CDR1 SGHTA and CDR2 FQGNSA come from the germline V gene. The CDR3 sequence is 15 residues long. The CDR3 coding sequence is TGTGCCAGCAGTCGGACTAGCGGATTCACAGATACGCAGTATTTT. It codes for CASSRTSGFTDTQYF. Full variable domain (remainder filled in from reference TRBV7-2 and TRBJ2-3): GAGVSQSPSNKVTEKGKDVELRCDPISGHTALYWYRQSLGQGLEFLIYFQGNSAPDKSGLPSDRFSAERTGGSVSTLTIQRTQQEDSAVYLCASSRTSGFTDTQYFGPGTRLTVL.

The chain uses TRBV20-1 and TRBJ2-1; 9 nucleotides align to TRBD1. V lost 5 bases, J lost 0 bases, and 8 bases stayed unmatched. The CDR3 length is 16 residues. CDR1 DFQATT and CDR2 SNEGSKA come from the germline V gene (reference sequence). Here the CDR3 DNA reads TGCAGTGCTCAGACAGGGGGTCAAGACTCCTACAATGAGCAGTTCTTC. Its protein is CSAQTGGQDSYNEQFF.

This clonotype was observed a few times. This sequence joins TRBV4-3 and TRBJ1-1, with D unresolved. V dropped 3 bases and J dropped 2 bases, with 7 bases sitting between them. The CDR3 contains 13 residues. Germline V gives CDR1 LGHNA, CDR2 YSLEER. The chain's CDR3 is CASSQEDNTEAFF. In DNA, the CDR3 is TGCGCCAGCAGCCAGGAGGATAACACTGAAGCTTTCTTT.

This clonotype has at least ten counts. This rearrangement joins TRBV7-2 to TRBJ2-1; 11 bases map to TRBD2. This CDR3 is 14 amino acids long. With 5 bases clipped from V and 6 bases from J, the junction kept 3 bases outside the gene matches. The germline V gene encodes CDR1 SGHTA and CDR2 FQGNSA. CDR3 in DNA: TGTGCCAGCAGCGAAGGGACTAGCGGCAATGAGCAGTTCTTC. Its translation is CASSEGTSGNEQFF. The full variable domain, in which reference TRBV7-2 and TRBJ2-1 provide the parts outside the CDR3, is GAGVSQSPSNKVTEKGKDVELRCDPISGHTALYWYRQSLGQGLEFLIYFQGNSAPDKSGLPSDRFSAERTGGSVSTLTIQRTQQEDSAVYLCASSEGTSGNEQFFGPGTRLTVL.

There are a few counts of this clonotype. DNA of the CDR3: TGCGCCAGCAGCCAAGAAGGGGGCAGGGGGAGCATCCCTAAGTTCTACGAGCAGTACTTC. Translating gives CASSQEGGRGSIPKFYEQYF. This chain joins TRBV4-3 and TRBJ2-7, with 7 bases lining up with TRBD1. V shed 0 bases and J 3 bases; nucleotides not matched to a gene: 20. This CDR3 contains 20 residues. The germline V gene encodes CDR1 LGHNA and CDR2 YSLEER.

J is TRBJ2-7 and V is TRBV9; TRBD1 matches at 8 bases. The germline CDR1 and CDR2 sequences are SGDLS and YYNGEE. The CDR3 totals 16 residues. J lost 4 bases, V lost 0 bases, and 9 bases had no gene match. The CDR3 is CASSVGGQGARYEQYF. CDR3 nucleotide sequence: TGTGCCAGCAGCGTAGGAGGGCAGGGGGCTAGGTACGAGCAGTACTTC. The complete variable domain, with remaining parts taken from reference TRBV9 and TRBJ2-7, reads DSGVTQTPKHLITATGQRVTLRCSPRSGDLSVYWYQQSLDQGLQFLIQYYNGEERAKGNILERFSAQQFPDLHSELNLSSLELGDSALYFCASSVGGQGARYEQYFGPGTRLTVT.